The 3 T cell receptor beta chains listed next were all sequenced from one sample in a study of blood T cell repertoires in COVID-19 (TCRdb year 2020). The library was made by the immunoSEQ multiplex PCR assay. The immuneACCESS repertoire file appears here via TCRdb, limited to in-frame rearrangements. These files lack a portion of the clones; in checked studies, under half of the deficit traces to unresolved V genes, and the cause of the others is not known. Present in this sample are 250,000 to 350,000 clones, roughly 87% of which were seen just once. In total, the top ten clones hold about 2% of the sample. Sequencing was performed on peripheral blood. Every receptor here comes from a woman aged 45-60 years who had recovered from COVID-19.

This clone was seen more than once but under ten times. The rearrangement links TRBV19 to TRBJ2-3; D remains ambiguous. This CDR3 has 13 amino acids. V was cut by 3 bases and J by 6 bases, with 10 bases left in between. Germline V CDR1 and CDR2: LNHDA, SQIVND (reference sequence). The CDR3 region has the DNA TGTGCCAGTAGTATTGGCCGCCAGGATACGCAGTATTTT. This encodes CASSIGRQDTQYF. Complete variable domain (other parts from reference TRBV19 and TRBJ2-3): DGGITQSPKYLFRKEGQNVTLSCEQNLNHDAMYWYRQDPGQGLRLIYYSQIVNDFQKGDIAEGYSVSREKKESFPLTVTSAQKNPTAFYLCASSIGRQDTQYFGPGTRLTVL.

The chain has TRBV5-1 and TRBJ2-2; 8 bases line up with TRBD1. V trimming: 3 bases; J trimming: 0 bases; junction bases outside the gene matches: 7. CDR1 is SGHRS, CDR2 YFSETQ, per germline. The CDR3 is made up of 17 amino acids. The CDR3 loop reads CASSSPRQGPNTGELFF. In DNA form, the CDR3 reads TGCGCCAGCAGCTCCCCCCGACAGGGGCCGAACACCGGGGAGCTGTTTTTT.

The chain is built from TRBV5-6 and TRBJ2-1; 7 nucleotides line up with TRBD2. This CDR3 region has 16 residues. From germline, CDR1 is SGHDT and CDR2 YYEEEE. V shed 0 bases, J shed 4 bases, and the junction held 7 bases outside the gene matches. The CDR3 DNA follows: TGTGCCAGCAGCTTGGAGGGGCTAGCGGATTACAATGAGCAGTTCTTC. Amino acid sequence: CASSLEGLADYNEQFF.